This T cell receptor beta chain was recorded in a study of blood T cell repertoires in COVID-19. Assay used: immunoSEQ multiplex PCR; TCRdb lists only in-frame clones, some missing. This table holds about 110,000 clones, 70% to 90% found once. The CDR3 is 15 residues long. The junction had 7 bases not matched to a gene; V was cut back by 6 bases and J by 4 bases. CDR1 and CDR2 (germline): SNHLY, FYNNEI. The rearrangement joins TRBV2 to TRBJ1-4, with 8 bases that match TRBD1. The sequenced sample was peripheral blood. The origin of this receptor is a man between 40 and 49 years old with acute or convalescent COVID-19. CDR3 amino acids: CASRASGGGNEKLFF. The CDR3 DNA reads TGTGCCAGCAGAGCCTCAGGGGGCGGTAATGAAAAACTGTTTTTT. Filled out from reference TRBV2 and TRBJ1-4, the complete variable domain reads EPEVTQTPSHQVTQMGQEVILRCVPISNHLYFYWYRQILGQKVEFLVSFYNNEISEKSEIFDDQFSVERPDGSNFTLKIRSTKLEDSAMYFCASRASGGGNEKLFFGSGTQLSVL.